This T cell receptor beta chain was documented in a study of CD8 T cells in ankylosing spondylitis. The CDR3 sequence is 12 residues long. CDR1 and CDR2 from the germline V gene are SGDLS and YYNGEE. V lost 0 bases to trimming and J lost 7 bases, with 5 bases between them. TCRdb reanalysed the 5' RACE reads using MiXCR and keeps one entry per CDR3 protein. The sample lists a few hundred thousand distinct CDR3 sequences, about 20% seen once, with roughly a third in the top ten. The TCR originated in a male donor with ankylosing spondylitis or in good health (not recorded which). What was sequenced was blood, either unsorted or a sorted T cell fraction (not recorded which). This chain uses TRBV9 with TRBJ2-1; D call uncertain. The CDR3 DNA is TGTGCCAGCAGCGTAGGAGCTAATGAGCAGTTCTTC. Protein product: CASSVGANEQFF. The full variable domain, rest sourced from reference TRBV9 and TRBJ2-1, is DSGVTQTPKHLITATGQRVTLRCSPRSGDLSVYWYQQSLDQGLQFLIQYYNGEERAKGNILERFSAQQFPDLHSELNLSSLELGDSALYFCASSVGANEQFFGPGTRLTVL.